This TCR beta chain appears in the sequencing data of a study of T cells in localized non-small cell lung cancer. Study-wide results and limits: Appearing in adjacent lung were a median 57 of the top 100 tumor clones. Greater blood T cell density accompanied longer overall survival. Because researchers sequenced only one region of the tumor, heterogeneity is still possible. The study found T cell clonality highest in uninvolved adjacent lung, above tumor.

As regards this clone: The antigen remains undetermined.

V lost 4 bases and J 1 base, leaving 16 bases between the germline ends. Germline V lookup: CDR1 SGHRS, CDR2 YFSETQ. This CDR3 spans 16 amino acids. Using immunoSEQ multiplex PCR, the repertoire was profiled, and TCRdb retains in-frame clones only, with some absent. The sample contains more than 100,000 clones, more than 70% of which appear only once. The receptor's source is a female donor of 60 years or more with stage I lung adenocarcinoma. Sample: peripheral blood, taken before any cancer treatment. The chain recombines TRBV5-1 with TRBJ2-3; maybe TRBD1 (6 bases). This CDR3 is CASSTGIGIRTDTQYF. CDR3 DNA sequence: TGCGCCAGCAGCACAGGGATCGGGATACGCACAGATACGCAGTATTTT.